This T cell receptor (beta chain) was sequenced in a study of T cells in Graves' hyperthyroidism and ophthalmopathy. Researchers amplified the TCR beta CDR3 regions from RNA transcripts. A first-round RT-PCR of the TCR CDR3 used the HTBI primer set. TCRdb reprocessed the multiplex PCR reads with MiXCR, giving one entry per CDR3 protein. The sample holds hundreds of thousands of distinct CDR3 sequences; 13% to 15% are singletons and the top ten take roughly a tenth. Trimming took off 1 base at V and 0 bases at J, with 14 bases between the two ends. The germline gives CDR1 SQVTM, CDR2 ANQGSEA. The CDR3 runs to 16 residues. Over 18 months, lack of ophthalmopathy progression marked Graves' hyperthyroidism as stable.

The chain couples TRBV29-1 to TRBJ2-3; D remains ambiguous. The source of this sequence is a woman aged 18-29 years with Graves' hyperthyroidism. Sequencing was done on a sample of blood. The chain's CDR3 is CSVEGAVGTSTDTQYF. CDR3 sequence (DNA): TGCAGCGTTGAAGGGGCAGTTGGAACTAGCACAGATACGCAGTATTTT.